This record concerns one T cell receptor (beta chain) sequence. The data belong to a study of control samples from healthy donors and cancer patients. The assay was immunoSEQ multiplex PCR, and TCRdb's table has in-frame clones only and misses some. The data show some 110,000 clones, nearly 95% seen once. In germline, CDR1 is SNHLY, CDR2 FYNNEI. V gave up 4 bases and J gave up 2 bases; unmatched junction bases: 1. The CDR3 runs 13 residues. The sample was blood. The TCR was taken from a man younger than 40 in good health. The V call is TRBV2, the J call TRBJ2-7, with TRBD1 matching 8 bases. This chain's CDR3 is CASSGTGTYEQYV. The CDR3 DNA sequence: TGTGCCAGCAGTGGGACAGGGACCTACGAGCAGTACGTC.